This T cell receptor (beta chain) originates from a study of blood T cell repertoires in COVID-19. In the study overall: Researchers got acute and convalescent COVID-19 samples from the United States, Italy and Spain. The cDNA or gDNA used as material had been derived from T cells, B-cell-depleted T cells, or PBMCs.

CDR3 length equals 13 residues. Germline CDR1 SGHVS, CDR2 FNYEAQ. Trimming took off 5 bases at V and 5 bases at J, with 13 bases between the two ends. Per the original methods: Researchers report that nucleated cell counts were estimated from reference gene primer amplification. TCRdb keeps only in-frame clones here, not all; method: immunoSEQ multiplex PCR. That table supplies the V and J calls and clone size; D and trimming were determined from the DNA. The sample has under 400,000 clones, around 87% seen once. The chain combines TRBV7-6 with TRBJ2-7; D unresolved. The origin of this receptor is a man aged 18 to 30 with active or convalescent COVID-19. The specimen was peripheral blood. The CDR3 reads CASSLSPPNEQYF. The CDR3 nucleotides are TGTGCCAGCAGCCTAAGCCCCCCCAACGAGCAGTACTTC.